This T cell receptor (beta chain) was sequenced during a study of cytomegalovirus exposure and HLA in healthy donors (dated by TCRdb to the late 2010s). Background for the entire study: According to an earlier analysis of a few hundred of the donors, some 170 million T cells yielded 95 million to 140 million unique TCR beta sequences and about 280 Gb of sequence data. About 310 gigabases of sequencing data and 78 million or so unique TCR sequences were included in an early release covering under 650 HLA-typed donors. Of the roughly 410 genotyped donors, 81% were placed in the genetic ancestry cluster associated with self-reported Caucasian donors. The aim of the study was to test whether cataloging public T cell receptors could identify signatures of past pathogen exposure. The T cell repertoires of several hundred subjects were profiled by immunosequencing and related to cytomegalovirus serostatus. In addition to the first cohort of 500 to 850 subjects, a separate validation cohort of 120 different subjects was used. The study combined high-throughput TCR immunosequencing, statistical association of individual TCRs with disease status, and machine learning to predict cytomegalovirus infection status. To study patterns of TCR occurrence, a later analysis re-analyzed previously published TCR beta repertoires from 650 to 750 donors and added high-resolution HLA genotyping. The later analysis used no new phenotypic data to find candidate immune exposures, relying instead on TCR beta sequences and their occurrence across donors. An earlier analysis of 450 to 750 of the donors used high-throughput TCR beta sequencing to judge whether each TCR beta V gene segment behaved as functional or pseudogenic. Donor age, sex, ethnicity and CMV serostatus were compiled alongside the repertoire data. A later genetic analysis used genome-wide SNP genotypes for about 55% of the 666 donors, treating that subset as a discovery cohort. Every repertoire in the discovery cohort had been generated on one and the same sequencing platform. HLA typing included class I and class II loci at four-digit resolution. Typing coverage differed by locus: A, B, C, DRB1 and DQB1 were typed in roughly 629-640 donors, DQA1 in about 560, DPA1 in 600 to 610, and DPB1 in just under 490. A handful of DR-DQ haplotypes were handled as single units for association and clustering because linkage in the cohort was strong. Across 300 to 400 genotyped donors of the cohort, an average of approximately 200,000 unique TCR beta nucleotide sequences per donor were sequenced, and approximately 17% of those sequences were non-productive.

The trim is 4 bases for V and 13 bases for J, with a gap of 13 bases between the germline ends. CDR1 and CDR2 are drawn from the germline V gene (reference sequence): SEHNR, FQNEAQ. The CDR3 numbers 11 residues from cysteine through phenylalanine. Of the read, only the CDR3 DNA is kept; its 33 bases are in frame from base 1. In total, more than 500 healthy bone marrow donors made up the cohort. All cohort members were sampled while nominally healthy, although unrecorded immune exposures were likely present. The donor tested CMV seropositive, placing the donor among the 289 seropositive members of the cohort. Each donor provided a peripheral blood sample, and peripheral blood mononuclear cells were used for TCR beta sequencing. The Qiagen DNeasy Blood Extraction Kit was used to extract genomic DNA from the blood cell samples. General findings and caveats noted by the study authors: According to a later analysis, TCR association rates differed among HLA loci, with DRB1 alleles showing the most associated TCRs and HLA-C alleles showing the fewest. In an earlier analysis of several hundred of the donors, most TCR beta V segments were observed in productive rearrangements about 90% or about 30% of the time, broadly matching IMGT annotations. In a later analysis, most CMV-associated TCR beta chains were found to appear HLA-restricted, with HLA associations seemingly driven largely by CMV exposure. In this cohort, only TCR beta chains were sequenced, and detectable features were limited by the absence of alpha or paired-chain data. Compared with the approximately 670-donor mean, donors in an Asian-associated ancestry cluster had fewer N-insertions in productive TCRs, according to a later genetic analysis. Most TCR sequences were observed very rarely across donors, whereas some public TCRs were present in many individuals. The sequencing pipeline was judged likely to have produced a cluster of highly shared sequence variants as a technical artifact. Immune exposure information for the cohort was limited to CMV serostatus. Compared with equally common non-associated chains, HLA-associated TCR beta chains in a later analysis were more clonally expanded and had lower generation probabilities. Because HLA typing was unavailable for some donors at each locus, only the typed subset was used in association tests. V-gene and J-gene trimming of TCR beta chains was associated with a missense DCLRE1C variant in a later genetic analysis, and the association was replicated in an independent cohort. Several of the top co-occurrence clusters appeared to be linked to parvovirus B19, influenza, CMV and Epstein-Barr virus, according to a later analysis. A further reported finding was that TCR beta sequences accurately predicted the HLA-A and HLA-B alleles for most subjects in the first cohort. In vitro tests confirmed that a few of the cytomegalovirus-associated TCR beta chains recognize cytomegalovirus antigens. Specific HLA alleles were associated with 15,000 to 20,000 TCR beta sequences at a false discovery rate of 0.05 in a later analysis. When HLA alleles, especially DR and DQ, strongly co-occurred, attributing TCR associations to individual alleles was difficult. The earlier analysis of about 600 of the donors excluded 15 to 20 rarely observed V segments, including chromosome 9 orphons, because counts were too low. A total of 150 to 200 TCR beta chains were listed by the study as associated with cytomegalovirus. Because the 87-base-pair reads could not distinguish some IMGT-functional V segments, including TRBV6-2 and TRBV6-3, those segments were excluded. Cytomegalovirus status was reported to be diagnosed by the classifier with high specificity and sensitivity in both the original and validation cohorts. Presence/absence analyses assumed roughly uniform sequencing depth across donors, an assumption that may not hold. Linkage disequilibrium might explain the correlated functional status among segregating V segments, but an unknown experimental factor could not be ruled out. The authors suggested that the approach could potentially be extended to other disease states and immunological phenotypes.

This clone appeared a few times. It has no known antigen specificity. There are no base qualities to consult, and no much larger clone falls within one base. Libraries were made using the immunoSEQ multiplex PCR assay. The multiplex PCR relied on a mix of 60 forward primers for TCR Vbeta segments and 13 reverse primers for TCR Jbeta segments. The CDR3 region of rearranged TCR beta genes was amplified from genomic DNA by a multiplex PCR assay. The amplified TCR beta libraries were sequenced on the Illumina HiSeq System as 87-base-pair reads. The original pipeline was this. In a later analysis, some 80 million unique TCR beta chains were counted across the roughly 670 repertoires, and roughly 10 million of these chains were shared by at least two donors. Raw reads were error-corrected and collapsed into unique sequences by a nearest-neighbor algorithm in which closely related sequences were merged to remove PCR and sequencing errors. Alignment of CDR3 sequences to IMGT reference sequences was used to assign V, D and J gene segments. Each retained sequence needed at least a six-nucleotide match to both a V gene segment and a J gene segment. Rearrangements were called productive when the CDR3 lacked stop codons and stayed in frame with V and J; all others were non-productive. CDR3 was defined according to IMGT convention as the region running from the second conserved V-encoded cysteine to the conserved J-encoded phenylalanine. The earlier analysis of about 590 of the donors excluded sequences that lacked an unambiguous match to a single V gene segment. In an earlier analysis of roughly 500 of the donors, V segments were called functional above 56.7% productive rearrangements and were called segregating when the between-donor standard deviation exceeded 5%. A statistical classification framework was developed to diagnose cytomegalovirus status using the catalog of TCR beta chain sequences. A later analysis assigned V and J genes by comparing TCR nucleotide sequences with IMGT/GENE-DB human TR gene sequences. Using the TCRdist pipeline, a later analysis assigned CDR3 sequences along with most-parsimonious VDJ recombination scenarios. In a later analysis, each TCR beta chain was defined by its CDR3 amino acid sequence together with its V-gene family, and reads lacking a unique V-gene family were excluded. A later analysis removed 550 to 650 highly shared, low-generation-probability nucleotide sequences to deal with suspected cross-contamination and a sequencing artifact. In a later analysis, a clonal expansion index was calculated for each public chain from normalized within-repertoire ranks of inferred template counts. A later analysis computed generation probabilities with a VDJ recombination model fitted to out-of-frame rearrangements, and checked the results against IGoR. In a later analysis, TCR-TCR, TCR-HLA and TCR-CMV co-occurrence was scored with hypergeometric tests, and a repertoire-size bias correction was applied to TCR pairs. In a later analysis, false discovery rates were estimated by permuting HLA or CMV assignments 20 times. In a later analysis, co-occurring TCRs were grouped using DBSCAN, with TCRdist sequence similarity added in when clustering inside HLA-allele-positive subsets. Co-occurrence clustering excluded repertoires with fewer than 30,000 or more than 120,000 public chains, plus five with anomalous nucleotide sharing. The clones in this table, taken by TCRdb from immuneACCESS, are in-frame only. Not every clone is retained; where verified, under half of the shortfall comes from an unresolved V gene, and the cause of the rest is unknown. V and J calls and clone size are copied from that table; D and trimming were computed from the DNA. Within this sample are under 150,000 clones, with approximately 10% of them counted one time only. Roughly 6.4% of the sample is in the top ten clones.

This receptor was identified in a woman aged 40 to 55 in good health and CMV-seropositive. This chain joins TRBV7-9 to TRBJ1-2; matching of 5 bases hints at TRBD1 as the D gene. Sample: PBMCs. The base sequence is TGTGCCAGCAGCTCGACAGCGAGGCGCACCTTC. The translation is CASSSTARRTF. Where the CDR3 stops, the reference TRBV7-9 and TRBJ1-2 genes take over; the full variable domain is DTGVSQNPRHKITKRGQNVTFRCDPISEHNRLYWYRQTLGQGPEFLTYFQNEAQLEKSRLLSDRFSAERPKGSFSTLEIQRTEQGDSAMYLCASSSTARRTFGSGTRLTVV.